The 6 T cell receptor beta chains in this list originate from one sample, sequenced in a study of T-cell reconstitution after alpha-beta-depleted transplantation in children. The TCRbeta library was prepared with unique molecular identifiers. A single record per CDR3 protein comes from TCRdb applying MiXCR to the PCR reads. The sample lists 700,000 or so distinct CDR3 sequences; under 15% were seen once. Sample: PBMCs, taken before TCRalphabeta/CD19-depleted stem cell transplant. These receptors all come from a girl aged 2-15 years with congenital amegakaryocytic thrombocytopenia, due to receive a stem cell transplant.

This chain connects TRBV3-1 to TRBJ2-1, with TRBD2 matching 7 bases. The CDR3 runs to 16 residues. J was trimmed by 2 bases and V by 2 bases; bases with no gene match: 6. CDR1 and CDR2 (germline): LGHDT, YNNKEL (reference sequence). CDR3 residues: CASSQPGRWTYNEQFF. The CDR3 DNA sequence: TGTGCCAGCAGCCAACCCGGGAGGTGGACCTACAATGAGCAGTTCTTC.

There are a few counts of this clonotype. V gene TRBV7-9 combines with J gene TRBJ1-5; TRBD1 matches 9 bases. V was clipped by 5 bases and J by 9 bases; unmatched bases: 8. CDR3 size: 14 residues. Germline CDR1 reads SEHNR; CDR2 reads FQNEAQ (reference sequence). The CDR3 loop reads CASSPPGQGAPQHF. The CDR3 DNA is TGTGCCAGCAGCCCCCCGGGACAGGGAGCGCCCCAGCATTTT.

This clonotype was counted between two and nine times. This chain's CDR3 is CASSLEPGTSGGKNIQYF. CDR3 nucleotides: TGCGCCAGCAGCTTGGAGCCCGGGACTAGCGGTGGCAAAAACATTCAGTACTTC. V gene TRBV5-1 combines with J gene TRBJ2-4, with TRBD2 matching 11 bases. V dropped 0 bases and J dropped 3; count of bases not matched to a gene: 8. The CDR3 runs to 18 residues. CDR1 SGHRS and CDR2 YFSETQ come from the germline V gene.

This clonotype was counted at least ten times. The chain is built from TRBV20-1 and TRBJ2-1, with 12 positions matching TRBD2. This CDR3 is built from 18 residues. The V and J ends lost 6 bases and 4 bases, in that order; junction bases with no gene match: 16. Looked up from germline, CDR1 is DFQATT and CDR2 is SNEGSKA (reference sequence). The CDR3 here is CSAKDTSGRPMGYNEQFF. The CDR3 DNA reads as TGCAGTGCCAAGGACACTAGCGGGAGGCCAATGGGGTACAATGAGCAGTTCTTC.

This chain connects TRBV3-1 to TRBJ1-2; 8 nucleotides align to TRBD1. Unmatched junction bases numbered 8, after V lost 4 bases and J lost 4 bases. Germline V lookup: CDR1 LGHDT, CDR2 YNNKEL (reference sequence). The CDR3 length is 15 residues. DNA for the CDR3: TGTGCCAGCAGCCCACCCGGGACAGGATCCTATGGCTACACCTTC. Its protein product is CASSPPGTGSYGYTF. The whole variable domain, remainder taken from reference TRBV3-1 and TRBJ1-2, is DTAVSQTPKYLVTQMGNDKSIKCEQNLGHDTMYWYKQDSKKFLKIMFSYNNKELIINETVPNRFSPKSPDKAHLNLHINSLELGDSAVYFCASSPPGTGSYGYTFGSGTRLTVV.

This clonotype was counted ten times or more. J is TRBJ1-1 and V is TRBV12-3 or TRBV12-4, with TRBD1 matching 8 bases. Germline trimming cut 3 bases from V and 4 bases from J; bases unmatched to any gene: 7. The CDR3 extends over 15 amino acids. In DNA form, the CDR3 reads TGTGCCAGCAGTTTGCAGGGGGCGTTGTTCACTGAAGCTTTCTTT. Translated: CASSLQGALFTEAFF.